The 8 T cell receptor beta chains in this list originate from one sample, sequenced in a study of CD8+ T cells in alopecia areata. The authors sorted pooled cutaneous lymph node cells using CD4, CD8alpha, NKG2D, NKG2ACE and other markers. Sequencing templates came from extracted RNA that was reverse transcribed into cDNA. Some clones are missing from TCRdb's copy, which holds only in-frame ones; the method was immunoSEQ multiplex PCR. The repertoire has about 270,000 clones, none seen only once; the ten largest take more than 0.95%. The specimen sequenced was CD4+ T cells sorted from a lymph node. The receptors stem from a C3H/HeJ mouse with alopecia areata. This strain has MHC haplotype H2-k.

Turning to this clone: Gene names follow the mouse nomenclature. Read sequence stops 4 residues before the CDR3 end, and the germline J gene provides the missing end. The rearrangement links TRBV19 to TRBJ2-3; 8 nucleotides align to TRBD2. The CDR3 consists of 15 residues. Germline V gene data show CDR1 as FNHDT and CDR2 as SITEND (reference sequence). J lost 3 bases, V lost 2 bases, and 5 bases had no gene match. The CDR3: CASSISGGRAETLYF. The CDR3 bases that were read are TGTGCCAGCAGTATCTCTGGGGGGCGCGCAGAA.

Worth noting for this clone: Genes and germline come from the mouse. The CDR3 goes on 3 residues after the read ends, and that part is filled in from the germline J gene. The rearrangement uses TRBV19 and TRBJ1-6; no clear D. TRBJ1-6 carries the ORF label, with uncertain function. Germline V CDR1 and CDR2: FNHDT, SITEND (reference sequence). The germline V and J ends were trimmed by 5 bases and 0 bases, with 9 bases remaining between them. The CDR3 is made up of 15 amino acids. CDR3 DNA, as far as it was read: TGTGCCAGCAGGCCCCACAGTTCCTATAATTCGCCC. Amino acid sequence: CASRPHSSYNSP. The entire CDR3 is CASRPHSSYNSPLYF.

This clone was found a few times. Germline and genes: mouse. The read comes to an end 3 residues before the CDR3 does, leaving the germline J gene to fill in the end. The same CDR3 arises from other DNA sequences in this sample as well. The chain joins TRBV19 to TRBJ1-6, with 7 bases fitting TRBD1. TRBJ1-6 qualifies as an ORF whose function is uncertain. Germline-derived CDR1 and CDR2 are FNHDT and SITEND (reference sequence). The CDR3 extends over 16 amino acids. The junction had 2 bases not matched to a gene; V was cut back by 2 bases and J by 0 bases. The sequenced part of the CDR3 DNA is TGTGCCAGCAGTATTCAGGGGGGTTCCTATAATTCGCCC. Amino acid sequence: CASSIQGGSYNSP. The full CDR3 is CASSIQGGSYNSPLYF.

As to this clone: Gene and germline names: mouse. The CDR3 end lies 4 residues beyond the end of the read and is filled in from the germline J gene. This sample includes further DNA sequences coding for the same CDR3. The rearrangement links TRBV31 to TRBJ1-2; TRBD1 matches at 10 bases. This CDR3 is built from 14 residues. The ends lost 2 bases at V and 2 bases at J; junction bases unmatched: 2. Germline CDR1 GKSSPN, CDR2 SITVG. CDR3: CAWSLGQGNSDYTF. The DNA read from the CDR3 is TGTGCCTGGAGTTTGGGACAGGGGAACTCC.

For this clone: Mouse germline and gene names are used. With the read ending 4 residues before the CDR3 end, the germline J gene is used to fill in that end. Distinct nucleotide sequences in the sample also encode this CDR3. The chain employs TRBV19 and TRBJ2-5; TRBD2 matches at 10 bases. CDR1 is FNHDT, CDR2 SITEND, per germline (reference sequence). This CDR3 has 13 amino acids. CDR3 sequence reads: CASSRLGGDTQYF. The CDR3 DNA, read in part, is TGTGCCAGCAGCAGACTGGGGGGAGAC.

This clone has just a few counts. Gene names and germline refer to mouse. Read coverage stops 4 residues before the CDR3 terminus; the germline J gene supplies the remainder. This specimen includes other DNA sequences encoding the same CDR3. V gene TRBV1 combines with J gene TRBJ2-2; 9 nucleotides align to TRBD1. Germline CDR1 NSQYPW, CDR2 LRSPGD (reference sequence). The CDR3 consists of 16 residues. V was clipped by 2 bases and J by 2 bases; unmatched bases: 3. Incomplete CDR3 DNA: TGCACCTGCAGTGCACCAGGGACAGGGAACACCGGG. Its translation is CTCSAPGTGNTG. The whole CDR3 region reads CTCSAPGTGNTGQLYF.

A word on this clone: The gene names given are mouse names. Read coverage stops 4 residues before the CDR3 terminus; the germline J gene supplies the remainder. The J gene is TRBJ2-2, the V gene TRBV19; TRBD2 matches 9 bases. Germline assignment: CDR1 FNHDT and CDR2 SITEND (reference sequence). The V gene end was trimmed by 1 base and the J gene end by 3 bases; junction bases not matched to a gene: 1. The CDR3 covers 15 residues. CDR3 region: CASSINWGDTGQLYF. The DNA read from the CDR3 is TGTGCCAGCAGTATAAACTGGGGGGACACCGGG.

This clone turned up a few times. Gene names and germline match the mouse. The read ends 4 residues early relative to the CDR3; the germline J gene fills the gap. This rearrangement joins TRBV29 to TRBJ1-2; maybe TRBD1 (5 bases). Per germline, CDR1 MSHET and CDR2 SYDVDS. The CDR3 has 14 residues. The V gene lost 6 bases and the J gene lost 0 bases, with 11 bases spanning the gap. The CDR3 reads CASRLGGANSDYTF. The part of the CDR3 DNA that was read is TGTGCTAGCAGATTGGGGGGGGCAAACTCC.